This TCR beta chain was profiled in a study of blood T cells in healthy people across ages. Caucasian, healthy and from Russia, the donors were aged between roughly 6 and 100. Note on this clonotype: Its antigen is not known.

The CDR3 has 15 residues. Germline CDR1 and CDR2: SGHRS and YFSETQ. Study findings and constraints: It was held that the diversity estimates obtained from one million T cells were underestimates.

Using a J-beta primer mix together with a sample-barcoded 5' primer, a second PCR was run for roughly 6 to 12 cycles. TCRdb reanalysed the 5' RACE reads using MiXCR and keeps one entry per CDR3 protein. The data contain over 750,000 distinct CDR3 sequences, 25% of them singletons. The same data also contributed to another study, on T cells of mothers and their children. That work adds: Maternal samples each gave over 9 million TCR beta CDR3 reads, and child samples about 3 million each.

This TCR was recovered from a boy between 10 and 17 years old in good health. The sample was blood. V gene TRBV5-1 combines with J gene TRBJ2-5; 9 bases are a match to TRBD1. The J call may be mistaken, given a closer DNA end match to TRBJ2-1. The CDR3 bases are TGCGCCAGCAGCCTCGGACAGGGGTTAGTGGATGAGCAGTTCTTC. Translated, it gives CASSLGQGLVDEQFF.